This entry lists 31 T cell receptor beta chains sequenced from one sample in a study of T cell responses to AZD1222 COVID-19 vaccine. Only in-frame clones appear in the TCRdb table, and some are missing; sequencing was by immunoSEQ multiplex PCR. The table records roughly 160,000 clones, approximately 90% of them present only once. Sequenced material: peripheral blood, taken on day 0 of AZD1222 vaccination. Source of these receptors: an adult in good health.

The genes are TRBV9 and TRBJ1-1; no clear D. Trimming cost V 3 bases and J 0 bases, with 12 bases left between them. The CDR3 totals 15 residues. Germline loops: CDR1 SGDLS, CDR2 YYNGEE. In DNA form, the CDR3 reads TGTGCCAGCAGCGCCCAACAGCGACTGAACACTGAAGCTTTCTTT. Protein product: CASSAQQRLNTEAFF. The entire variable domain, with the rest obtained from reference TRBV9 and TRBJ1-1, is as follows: DSGVTQTPKHLITATGQRVTLRCSPRSGDLSVYWYQQSLDQGLQFLIQYYNGEERAKGNILERFSAQQFPDLHSELNLSSLELGDSALYFCASSAQQRLNTEAFFGQGTRLTVV.

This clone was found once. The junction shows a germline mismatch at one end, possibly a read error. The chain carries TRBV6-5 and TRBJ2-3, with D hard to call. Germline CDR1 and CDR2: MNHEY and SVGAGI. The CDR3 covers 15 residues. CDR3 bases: TGTGTCAGCAGTTCCTTCCCGGACAGCACAGATACGCAGTATTTT. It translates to CVSSSFPDSTDTQYF.

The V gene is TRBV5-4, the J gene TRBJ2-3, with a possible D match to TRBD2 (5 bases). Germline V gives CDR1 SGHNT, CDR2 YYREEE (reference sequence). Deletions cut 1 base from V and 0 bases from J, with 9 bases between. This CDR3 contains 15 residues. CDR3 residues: CASSLKGGSTDTQYF. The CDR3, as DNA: TGTGCCAGCAGCTTGAAGGGCGGGAGCACAGATACGCAGTATTTT. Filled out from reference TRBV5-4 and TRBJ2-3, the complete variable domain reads ETGVTQSPTHLIKTRGQQVTLRCSSQSGHNTVSWYQQALGQGPQFIFQYYREEENGRGNFPPRFSGLQFPNYSSELNVNALELDDSALYLCASSLKGGSTDTQYFGPGTRLTVL.

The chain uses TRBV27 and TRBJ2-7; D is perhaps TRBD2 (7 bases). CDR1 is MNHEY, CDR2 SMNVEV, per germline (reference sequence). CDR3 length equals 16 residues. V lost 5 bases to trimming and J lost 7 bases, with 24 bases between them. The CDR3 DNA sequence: TGTGCCAGCAGTAAAATCCGGGACACAAAGGGGGGGGAGCAGTACGTC. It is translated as CASSKIRDTKGGEQYV.

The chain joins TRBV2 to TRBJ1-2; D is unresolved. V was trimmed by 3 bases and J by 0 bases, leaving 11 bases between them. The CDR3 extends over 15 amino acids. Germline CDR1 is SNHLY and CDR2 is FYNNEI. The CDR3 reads CASSDPPPANYGYTF. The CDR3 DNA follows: TGTGCCAGCAGTGATCCTCCACCGGCTAACTATGGCTACACCTTC.

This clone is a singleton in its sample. As DNA, the CDR3 is TGTGCCAGCAGCCAAGGAGTGAGGGAGACCCAGTACTTC. This gives the protein CASSQGVRETQYF. V and J are TRBV14 and TRBJ2-5, with D hard to call. The ends were cut back, 1 base at V and 5 bases at J, with 8 bases in the middle. The CDR3 spans 13 residues. Germline CDR1 reads SGHDN; CDR2 reads FVKESK.

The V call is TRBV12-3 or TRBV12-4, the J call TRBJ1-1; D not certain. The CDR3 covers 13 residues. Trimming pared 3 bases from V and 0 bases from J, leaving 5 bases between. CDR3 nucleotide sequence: TGTGCCAGCAGTTTTCAGGTGAACACTGAAGCTTTCTTT. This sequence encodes CASSFQVNTEAFF.

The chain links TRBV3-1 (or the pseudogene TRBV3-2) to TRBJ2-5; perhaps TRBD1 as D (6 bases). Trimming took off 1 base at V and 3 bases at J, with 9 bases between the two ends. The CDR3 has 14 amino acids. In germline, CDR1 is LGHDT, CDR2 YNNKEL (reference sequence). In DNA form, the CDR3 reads TGTGCCAGCAGCCAAGGGACAGTTGAAGAGACCCAGTACTTC. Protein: CASSQGTVEETQYF.

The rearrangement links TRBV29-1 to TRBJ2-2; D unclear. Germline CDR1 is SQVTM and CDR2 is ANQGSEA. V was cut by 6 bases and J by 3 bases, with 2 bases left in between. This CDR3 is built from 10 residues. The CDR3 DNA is TGCAGCGTGTACACCGGGGAGCTGTTTTTT. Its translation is CSVYTGELFF.

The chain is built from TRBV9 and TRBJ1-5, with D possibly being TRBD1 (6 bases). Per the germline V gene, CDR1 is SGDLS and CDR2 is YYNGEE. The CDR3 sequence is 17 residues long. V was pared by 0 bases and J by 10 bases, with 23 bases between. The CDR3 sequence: CASSVAPNGARTEPQHF. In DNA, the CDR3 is TGTGCCAGCAGCGTAGCTCCGAATGGGGCCCGGACAGAACCCCAGCATTTT.

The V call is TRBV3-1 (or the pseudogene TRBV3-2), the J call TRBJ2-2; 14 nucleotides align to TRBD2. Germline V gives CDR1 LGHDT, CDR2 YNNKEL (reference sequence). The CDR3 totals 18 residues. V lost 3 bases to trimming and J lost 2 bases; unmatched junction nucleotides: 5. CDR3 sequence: CASSQGGLAGANTGELFF. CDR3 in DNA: TGTGCCAGCAGCCAGGGGGGACTAGCGGGGGCAAACACCGGGGAGCTGTTTTTT.

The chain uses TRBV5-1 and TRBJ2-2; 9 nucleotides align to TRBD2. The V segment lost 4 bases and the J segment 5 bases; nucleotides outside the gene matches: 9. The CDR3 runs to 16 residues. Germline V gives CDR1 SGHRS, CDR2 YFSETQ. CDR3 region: CASSTLRGGATGELFF. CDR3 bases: TGCGCCAGCAGCACACTGCGGGGGGGCGCGACCGGGGAGCTGTTTTTT.

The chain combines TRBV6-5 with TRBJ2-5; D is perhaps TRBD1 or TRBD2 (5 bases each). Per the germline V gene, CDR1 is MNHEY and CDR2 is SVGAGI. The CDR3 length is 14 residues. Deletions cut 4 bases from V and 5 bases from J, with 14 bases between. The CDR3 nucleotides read TGTGCCAGCAGTTGGGACCTAAAGGGGGAGACCCAGTACTTC. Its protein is CASSWDLKGETQYF.

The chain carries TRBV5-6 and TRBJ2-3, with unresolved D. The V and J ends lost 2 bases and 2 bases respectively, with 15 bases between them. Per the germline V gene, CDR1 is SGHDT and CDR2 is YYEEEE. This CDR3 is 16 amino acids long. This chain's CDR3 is CASSLGNTFFTDTQYF. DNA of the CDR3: TGTGCCAGCAGCTTAGGGAACACCTTTTTCACAGATACGCAGTATTTT.

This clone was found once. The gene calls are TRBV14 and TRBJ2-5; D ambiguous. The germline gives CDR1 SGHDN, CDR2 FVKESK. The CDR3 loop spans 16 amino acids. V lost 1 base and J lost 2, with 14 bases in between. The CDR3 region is CASSQGVRSFQETQYF. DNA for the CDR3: TGTGCCAGCAGCCAAGGCGTCAGGAGTTTTCAAGAGACCCAGTACTTC. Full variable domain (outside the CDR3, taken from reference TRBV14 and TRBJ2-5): EAGVTQFPSHSVIEKGQTVTLRCDPISGHDNLYWYRRVMGKEIKFLLHFVKESKQDESGMPNNRFLAERTGGTYSTLKVQPAELEDSGVYFCASSQGVRSFQETQYFGPGTRLLVL.

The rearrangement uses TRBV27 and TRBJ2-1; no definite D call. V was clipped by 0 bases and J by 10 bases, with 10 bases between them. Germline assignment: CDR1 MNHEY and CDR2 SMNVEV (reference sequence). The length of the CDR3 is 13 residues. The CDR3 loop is CASSLSVIFEQFF. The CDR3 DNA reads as TGTGCCAGCAGTTTATCAGTGATTTTCGAGCAGTTCTTC.

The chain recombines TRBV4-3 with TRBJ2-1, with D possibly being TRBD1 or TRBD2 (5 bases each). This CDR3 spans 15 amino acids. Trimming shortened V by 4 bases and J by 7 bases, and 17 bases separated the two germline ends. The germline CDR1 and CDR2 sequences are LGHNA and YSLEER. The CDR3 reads CASSPARGRRNEQFF. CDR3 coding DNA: TGCGCCAGCAGCCCAGCCCGGGGCAGAAGGAATGAGCAGTTCTTC.

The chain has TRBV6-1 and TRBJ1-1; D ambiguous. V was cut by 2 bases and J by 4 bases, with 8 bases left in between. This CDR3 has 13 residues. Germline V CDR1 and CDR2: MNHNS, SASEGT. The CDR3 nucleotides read TGTGCCAGCAGTGAATTAGGGATCACTGAAGCTTTCTTT. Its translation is CASSELGITEAFF.

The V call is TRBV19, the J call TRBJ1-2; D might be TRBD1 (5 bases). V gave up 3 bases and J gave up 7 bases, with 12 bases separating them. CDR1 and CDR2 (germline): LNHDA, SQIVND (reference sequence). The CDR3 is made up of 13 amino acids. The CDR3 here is CASSITREGGYTF. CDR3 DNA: TGTGCCAGTAGTATCACCAGGGAAGGTGGCTACACCTTC.

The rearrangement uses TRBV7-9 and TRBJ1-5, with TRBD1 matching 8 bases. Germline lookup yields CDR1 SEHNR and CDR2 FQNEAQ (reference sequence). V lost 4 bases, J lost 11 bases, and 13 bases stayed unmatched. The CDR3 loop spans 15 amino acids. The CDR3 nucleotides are TGTGCCAGCAGCTCCGGGACAGGCCCTCGTACGGCCCAGCATTTT. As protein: CASSSGTGPRTAQHF.

CDR3 in amino acids: CASSSGGRGFNYGYTF. The CDR3 DNA follows: TGTGCCAGCAGTTCAGGGGGCCGGGGGTTTAACTATGGCTACACCTTC. The chain links TRBV27 to TRBJ1-2, with 8 bases aligning to TRBD1. J lost 1 base, V lost 4 bases, and 8 bases had no gene match. The germline V gene encodes CDR1 MNHEY and CDR2 SMNVEV (reference sequence). The CDR3 runs to 16 residues.

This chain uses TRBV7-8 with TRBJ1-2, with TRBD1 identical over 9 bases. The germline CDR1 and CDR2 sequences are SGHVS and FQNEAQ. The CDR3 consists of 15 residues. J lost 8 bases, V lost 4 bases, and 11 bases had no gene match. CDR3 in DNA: TGTGCCAGCAGCTCGCAACAGGGGGCTCTAGGAGGCTACACCTTC. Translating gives CASSSQQGALGGYTF.

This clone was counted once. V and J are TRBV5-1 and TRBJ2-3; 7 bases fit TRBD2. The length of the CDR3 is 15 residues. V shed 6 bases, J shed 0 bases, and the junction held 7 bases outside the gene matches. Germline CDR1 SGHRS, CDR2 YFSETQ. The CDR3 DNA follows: TGCGCCAGCAAGGTGGTCGGGGGGAGCACAGATACGCAGTATTTT. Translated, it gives CASKVVGGSTDTQYF.

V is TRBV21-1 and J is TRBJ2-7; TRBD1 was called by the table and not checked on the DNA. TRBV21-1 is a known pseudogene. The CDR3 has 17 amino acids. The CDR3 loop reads CASSKEDRDRGCYEQYV. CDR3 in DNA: TGTGCCAGCAGCAAAGAGGACCGGGACAGGGGATGCTACGAGCAGTACGTC.

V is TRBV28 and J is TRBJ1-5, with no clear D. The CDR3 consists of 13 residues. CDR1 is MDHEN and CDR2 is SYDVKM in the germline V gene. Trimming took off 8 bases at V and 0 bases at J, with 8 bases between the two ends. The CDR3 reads CASGPYSNQPQHF. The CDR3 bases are TGTGCCAGCGGCCCCTATAGCAATCAGCCCCAGCATTTT.

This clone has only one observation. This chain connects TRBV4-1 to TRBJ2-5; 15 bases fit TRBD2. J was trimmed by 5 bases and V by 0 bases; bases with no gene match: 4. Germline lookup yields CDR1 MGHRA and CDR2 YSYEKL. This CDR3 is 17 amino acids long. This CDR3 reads CASSQDRTSGGAETQYF. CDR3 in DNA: TGCGCCAGCAGCCAAGATAGGACTAGCGGGGGGGCGGAGACCCAGTACTTC.

The CDR3 loop is CASSGRTSWEETQYF. The CDR3 region has the DNA TGTGCCAGCAGCGGTCGGACTTCTTGGGAAGAGACCCAGTACTTC. The genes are TRBV7-2 and TRBJ2-5; D possibly corresponds to TRBD2 (5 bases). Germline V gene data show CDR1 as SGHTA and CDR2 as FQGNSA. Trimming pared 5 bases from V and 3 bases from J, leaving 16 bases between. There are 15 residues in the CDR3.

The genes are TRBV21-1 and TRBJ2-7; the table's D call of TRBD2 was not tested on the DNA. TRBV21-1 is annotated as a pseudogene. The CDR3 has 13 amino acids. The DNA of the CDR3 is TGTGCCAGCAGCCCTGCACGGGGTTACGAGCAGTACGTC. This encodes CASSPARGYEQYV.

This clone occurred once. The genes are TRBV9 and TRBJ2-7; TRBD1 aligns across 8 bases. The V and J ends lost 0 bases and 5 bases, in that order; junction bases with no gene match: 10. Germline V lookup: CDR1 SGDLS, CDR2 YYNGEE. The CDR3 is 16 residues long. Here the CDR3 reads CASSVGVGQGAHEQYF. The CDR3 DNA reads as TGTGCCAGCAGCGTAGGGGTCGGGCAGGGGGCCCACGAGCAGTACTTC.

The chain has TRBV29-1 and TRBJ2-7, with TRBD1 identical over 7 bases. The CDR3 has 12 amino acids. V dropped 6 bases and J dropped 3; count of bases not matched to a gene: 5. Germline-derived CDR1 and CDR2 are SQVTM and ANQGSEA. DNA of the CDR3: TGCAGCGTAAGTACAGGGGACTACGAGCAGTACGTC. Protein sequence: CSVSTGDYEQYV.

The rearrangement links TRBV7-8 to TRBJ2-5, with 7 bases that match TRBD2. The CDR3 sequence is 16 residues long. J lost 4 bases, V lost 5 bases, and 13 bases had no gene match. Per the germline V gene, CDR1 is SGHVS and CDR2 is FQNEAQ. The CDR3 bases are TGTGCCAGCAGCGGAAGGGACTACGGGTATCGAGAGACCCAGTACTTC. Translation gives CASSGRDYGYRETQYF. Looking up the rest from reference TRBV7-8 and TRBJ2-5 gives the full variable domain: GAGVSQSPRYKVAKRGQDVALRCDPISGHVSLFWYQQALGQGPEFLTYFQNEAQLDKSGLPSDRFFAERPEGSVSTLKIQRTQQEDSAVYLCASSGRDYGYRETQYFGPGTRLLVL.